These 15 T cell receptor beta chains share one sample of origin, sequenced in a study of response to subunit inactivated influenza vaccine. One entry per CDR3 protein results from TCRdb running MiXCR on the RT-PCR reads. This sample has over 650,000 distinct CDR3 sequences, with under 20% found just once. This specimen was PBMCs from blood, taken 4 to 6 days after vaccination. The receptors originated from a man aged 50-60 years who received an inactivated influenza vaccine.

This sequence joins TRBV6-1 and TRBJ1-2, with TRBD1 matching over 12 bases. CDR1 MNHNS and CDR2 SASEGT come from the germline V gene. The CDR3 loop spans 15 amino acids. V was pared by 5 bases and J by 7 bases, with 8 bases of the junction left unmatched. The chain's CDR3 is CASSKPGQGAGGYTF. Written as DNA, the CDR3 is TGTGCCAGCAGTAAACCGGGACAGGGGGCGGGTGGCTACACCTTC.

This clonotype was recorded many times. The chain is built from TRBV7-2 and TRBJ2-1, with D perhaps matching TRBD2 (6 bases). V shed 2 bases and J shed 0 bases, with 11 bases lying between them. The CDR3 loop spans 16 amino acids. CDR1 is SGHTA, CDR2 FQGNSA, per germline. CDR3 region: CASSLYGGISYNEQFF. CDR3 in DNA: TGTGCCAGCAGCTTATACGGCGGGATCTCCTACAATGAGCAGTTCTTC.

The chain uses TRBV20-1 and TRBJ1-3; tentatively, D is TRBD1 (6 bases). The germline V gene has CDR1 DFQATT and CDR2 SNEGSKA (reference sequence). This CDR3 is built from 14 residues. V was shortened by 5 bases and J by 1 base, with 12 bases between the two germline ends. CDR3 region: CSAWDTESGNTIYF. The CDR3 DNA is TGCAGTGCTTGGGACACCGAATCTGGAAACACCATATATTTT.

This chain connects TRBV20-1 to TRBJ1-3; D unclear. Germline lookup yields CDR1 DFQATT and CDR2 SNEGSKA (reference sequence). CDR3 length equals 15 residues. The V and J ends lost 3 bases and 4 bases respectively, with 16 bases between them. The CDR3 region has the DNA TGCAGTGCTAGGGCACAAGGTGCTGGGGGAAACACCATATATTTT. Translated, it gives CSARAQGAGGNTIYF.

The rearrangement links TRBV5-1 to TRBJ2-7; 9 positions agree with TRBD1. V lost 6 bases, J lost 3 bases, and 7 bases stayed unmatched. CDR3 length: 14 amino acids. CDR1 SGHRS and CDR2 YFSETQ come from the germline V gene. Written as DNA, the CDR3 is TGCGCCAGCAAACCGGGACAGGGAGTCTACGAGCAGTACTTC. Amino acids: CASKPGQGVYEQYF.

This chain uses TRBV29-1 with TRBJ2-7; D is uncertain. Germline CDR1 is SQVTM and CDR2 is ANQGSEA. The CDR3 contains 12 residues. Between the trimmed V and J ends, which lost 5 bases and 1 base, there was a span of 9 bases. CDR3: CSVHSDSYEQYF. CDR3 bases: TGCAGCGTTCACAGTGATTCCTACGAGCAGTACTTC.

The chain is built from TRBV28 and TRBJ2-3; D is tentatively TRBD1 or TRBD2 (5 bases each). Germline V CDR1 and CDR2: MDHEN, SYDVKM. Trimming removed 3 bases from V and 1 base from J, with 14 bases in between. This CDR3 is 16 amino acids long. DNA of the CDR3: TGTGCCAGCAGTTTCTCAGCGATGGGGGGCACAGATACGCAGTATTTT. Residues: CASSFSAMGGTDTQYF.

This clonotype was counted at least ten times. The chain employs TRBV14 and TRBJ2-1; 8 positions agree with TRBD2. The germline CDR1 and CDR2 sequences are SGHDN and FVKESK. Losses at the gene ends were 4 bases for V and 4 bases for J; bases not matched to a gene: 9. This CDR3 has 16 residues. For the CDR3, the DNA is TGTGCCAGCAGCCCCCTCTCTAGCGGGTCATACAATGAGCAGTTCTTC. This codes for CASSPLSSGSYNEQFF. The entire variable domain, with the rest obtained from reference TRBV14 and TRBJ2-1, is as follows: EAGVTQFPSHSVIEKGQTVTLRCDPISGHDNLYWYRRVMGKEIKFLLHFVKESKQDESGMPNNRFLAERTGGTYSTLKVQPAELEDSGVYFCASSPLSSGSYNEQFFGPGTRLTVL.

The chain carries TRBV11-2 and TRBJ2-5; the D is unclear. The CDR3 has 18 amino acids. CDR1 SGHAT and CDR2 FQNNGV come from the germline V gene. Trimming took 3 bases from V and 4 from J, leaving 24 bases between them. CDR3 residues: CASSFRSMQRLSVETQYF. For the CDR3, the DNA is TGTGCCAGCAGCTTCAGGAGTATGCAGCGCCTTTCTGTAGAGACCCAGTACTTC. The full variable domain, with the rest looked up from reference TRBV11-2 and TRBJ2-5, is EAGVAQSPRYKIIEKRQSVAFWCNPISGHATLYWYQQILGQGPKLLIQFQNNGVVDDSQLPKDRFSAERLKGVDSTLKIQPAKLEDSAVYLCASSFRSMQRLSVETQYFGPGTRLLVL.

This clonotype was counted at least ten times. The chain carries TRBV29-1 and TRBJ1-1, with 7 bases aligning to TRBD1. The length of the CDR3 is 12 residues. V was clipped by 2 bases and J by 10 bases; unmatched bases: 7. The germline V gene has CDR1 SQVTM and CDR2 ANQGSEA. DNA of the CDR3: TGCAGCGTTGAATTAGGGGGCACTAGAGCTTTCTTT. Amino acids: CSVELGGTRAFF.

This clonotype was counted between two and nine times. V gene TRBV20-1 combines with J gene TRBJ2-3; no definite D call. The length of the CDR3 is 11 residues. Germline CDR1 and CDR2: DFQATT and SNEGSKA (reference sequence). V was shortened by 3 bases and J by 6 bases, with 7 bases between the two germline ends. In DNA form, the CDR3 reads TGCAGTGCTAGTCTCGGGGATACGCAGTATTTT. It translates to CSASLGDTQYF.

V usage is TRBV10-3 and J usage is TRBJ2-2; D may be TRBD1 or TRBD2 (6 bases each). Germline CDR1 ENHRY, CDR2 SYGVKD. Trimming pared 3 bases from V and 5 bases from J, leaving 22 bases between. The CDR3 sequence is 18 residues long. CDR3 loop: CAISEGTPGSMSTGELFF. The DNA of the CDR3 is TGTGCCATCAGTGAAGGGACACCCGGGAGTATGTCTACCGGGGAGCTGTTTTTT.

V and J are TRBV2 and TRBJ2-1, with D unclear. The CDR3 covers 13 residues. Trimming shortened V by 4 bases and J by 4 bases, and 8 bases separated the two germline ends. CDR1 SNHLY and CDR2 FYNNEI come from the germline V gene. DNA for the CDR3: TGTGCCAGCAGTGTGCTTTTGTACAATGAGCAGTTCTTC. This encodes CASSVLLYNEQFF. Looking up the rest from reference TRBV2 and TRBJ2-1 gives the full variable domain: EPEVTQTPSHQVTQMGQEVILRCVPISNHLYFYWYRQILGQKVEFLVSFYNNEISEKSEIFDDQFSVERPDGSNFTLKIRSTKLEDSAMYFCASSVLLYNEQFFGPGTRLTVL.

The CDR3 sequence is CASSNGQGAVGYTF. CDR3 nucleotide sequence: TGTGCCAGCAGCAACGGACAGGGGGCTGTTGGCTACACCTTC. This chain joins TRBV21-1 and TRBJ1-2; the table's D call of TRBD1 was not tested on the DNA. TRBV21-1 is shown as a pseudogene. The CDR3 is 14 amino acids.

This clonotype was detected only a few times. This rearrangement joins TRBV13 to TRBJ2-1, with D perhaps TRBD2 (7 bases). Looked up from germline, CDR1 is PRHDT and CDR2 is FYEKMQ (reference sequence). The CDR3 contains 16 residues. The V end was cut by 3 bases, the J end by 2 bases, with 14 bases between. CDR3 DNA: TGTGCCAGCAGCTTGGAGGAGGGGGGGACCTACAATGAGCAGTTCTTC. This gives the protein CASSLEEGGTYNEQFF.